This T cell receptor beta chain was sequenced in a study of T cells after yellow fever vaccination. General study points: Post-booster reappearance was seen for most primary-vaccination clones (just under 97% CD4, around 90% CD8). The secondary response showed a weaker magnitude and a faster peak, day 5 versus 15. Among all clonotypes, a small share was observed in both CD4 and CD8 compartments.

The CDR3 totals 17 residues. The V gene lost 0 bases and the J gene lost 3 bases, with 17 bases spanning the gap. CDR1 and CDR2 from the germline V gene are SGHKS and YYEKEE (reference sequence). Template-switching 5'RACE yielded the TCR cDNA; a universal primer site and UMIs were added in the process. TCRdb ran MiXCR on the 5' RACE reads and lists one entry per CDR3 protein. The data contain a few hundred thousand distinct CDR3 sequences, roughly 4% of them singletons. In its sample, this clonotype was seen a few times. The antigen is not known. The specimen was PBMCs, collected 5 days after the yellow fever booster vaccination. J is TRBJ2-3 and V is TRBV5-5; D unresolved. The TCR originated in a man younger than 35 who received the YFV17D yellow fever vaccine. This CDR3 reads CASSLAGSPTRTDTQYF. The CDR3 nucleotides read TGTGCCAGCAGCTTGGCGGGCAGCCCAACAAGGACAGATACGCAGTATTTT.